Detailed here is one TCR beta chain. As yet, its antigen is unknown. Germline V gene lookup returns CDR1 MNHEY and CDR2 SVGAGI. This CDR3 has 15 residues. The trim removed 9 bases at V and 4 bases at J, leaving 12 bases unmatched. These data come from a study of shared clonotypes between healthy human individuals. Study-wide results and limits: What rarefaction showed was incomplete sorted-subset sequencing despite large depth. Clonotype sharing among donors was thought likely to change with sequencing depth. The researchers took only blood, and tissue repertoires probably look different.

Naive CD45RA+ and memory CD45RA-negative subsets were split from CD4+ cells. The method was immunoSEQ multiplex PCR; TCRdb's version includes in-frame clones alone and lacks a portion of them. The table includes 2 million to 2.5 million clones, 95% detected once. Input material: naive CD4+ T cells sorted from blood. Subset given: CD45RA+ positively selected. This rearrangement joins TRBV6-5 to TRBJ2-3, with 8 bases identical to TRBD1. The receptor comes from a man between 18 and 35 years old in good health. The CDR3 DNA follows: TGTGCCAGTAGCCGGCGGACAGGGCTCGCAGATACGCAGTATTTT. Translation gives CASSRRTGLADTQYF.